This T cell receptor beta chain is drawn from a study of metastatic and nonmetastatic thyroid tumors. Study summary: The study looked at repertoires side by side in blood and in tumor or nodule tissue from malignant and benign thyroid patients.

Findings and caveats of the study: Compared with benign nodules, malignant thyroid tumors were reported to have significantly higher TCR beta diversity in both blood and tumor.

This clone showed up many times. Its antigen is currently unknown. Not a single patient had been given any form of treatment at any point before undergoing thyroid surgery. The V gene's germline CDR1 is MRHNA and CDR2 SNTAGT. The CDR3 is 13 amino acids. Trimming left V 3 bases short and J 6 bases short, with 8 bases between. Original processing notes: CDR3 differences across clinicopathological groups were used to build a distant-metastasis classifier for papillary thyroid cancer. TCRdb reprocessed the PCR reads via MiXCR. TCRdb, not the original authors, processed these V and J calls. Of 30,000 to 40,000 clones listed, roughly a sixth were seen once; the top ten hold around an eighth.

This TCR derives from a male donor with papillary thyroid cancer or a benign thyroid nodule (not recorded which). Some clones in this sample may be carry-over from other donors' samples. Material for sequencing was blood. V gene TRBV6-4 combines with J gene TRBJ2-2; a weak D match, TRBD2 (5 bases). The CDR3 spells CASSERAAGELFF. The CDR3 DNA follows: TGTGCCAGCAGTGAGCGAGCGGCCGGGGAGCTGTTTTTT.